The following is a TCR beta chain sequence with its context. Repertoires were generated with immunoSEQ multiplex PCR, while TCRdb's copy carries only in-frame clones and drops some. The sample includes approximately 79,000 clones, 85% to 95% of them seen just once. Sample time point: peripheral blood 6 weeks after treatment start. Disease in patients was locally advanced or metastatic urothelial carcinoma. These data originate in a study of PD-L1 blockade in urothelial cancer. Study context: In the patient group, about 85% of the roughly 30 were males with bladder-origin urothelial cancer.

Trimming pared 5 bases from V and 0 bases from J, leaving 11 bases between. Per germline, CDR1 SGHVS and CDR2 FNYEAQ. The CDR3 runs to 14 residues. The sequence was obtained from a woman over 75 with urothelial cancer. Material: PBMCs, obtained around atezolizumab (anti-PD-L1) treatment. The chain uses TRBV7-6 and TRBJ2-7; D gene unclear. The CDR3 is CASSEMTYSYEQYF. In DNA form, the CDR3 reads TGTGCCAGCAGCGAAATGACTTACTCCTACGAGCAGTACTTC.